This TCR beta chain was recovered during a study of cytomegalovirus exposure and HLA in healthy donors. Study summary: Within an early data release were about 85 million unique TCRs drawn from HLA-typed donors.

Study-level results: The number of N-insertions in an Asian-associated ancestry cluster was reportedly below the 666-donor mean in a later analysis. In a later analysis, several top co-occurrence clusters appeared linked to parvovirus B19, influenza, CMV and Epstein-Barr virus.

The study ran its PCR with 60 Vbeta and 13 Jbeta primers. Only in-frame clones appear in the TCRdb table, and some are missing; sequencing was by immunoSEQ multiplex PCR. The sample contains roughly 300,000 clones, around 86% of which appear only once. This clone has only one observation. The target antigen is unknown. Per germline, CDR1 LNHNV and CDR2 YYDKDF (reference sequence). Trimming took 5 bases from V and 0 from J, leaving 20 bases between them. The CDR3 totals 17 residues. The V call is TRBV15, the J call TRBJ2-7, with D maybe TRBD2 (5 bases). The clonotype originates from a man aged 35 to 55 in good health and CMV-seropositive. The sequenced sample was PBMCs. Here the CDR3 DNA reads TGTGCCACCAGCCCCCCCCGAGGGAACAGCAACTCCTACGAGCAGTACTTC. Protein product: CATSPPRGNSNSYEQYF.